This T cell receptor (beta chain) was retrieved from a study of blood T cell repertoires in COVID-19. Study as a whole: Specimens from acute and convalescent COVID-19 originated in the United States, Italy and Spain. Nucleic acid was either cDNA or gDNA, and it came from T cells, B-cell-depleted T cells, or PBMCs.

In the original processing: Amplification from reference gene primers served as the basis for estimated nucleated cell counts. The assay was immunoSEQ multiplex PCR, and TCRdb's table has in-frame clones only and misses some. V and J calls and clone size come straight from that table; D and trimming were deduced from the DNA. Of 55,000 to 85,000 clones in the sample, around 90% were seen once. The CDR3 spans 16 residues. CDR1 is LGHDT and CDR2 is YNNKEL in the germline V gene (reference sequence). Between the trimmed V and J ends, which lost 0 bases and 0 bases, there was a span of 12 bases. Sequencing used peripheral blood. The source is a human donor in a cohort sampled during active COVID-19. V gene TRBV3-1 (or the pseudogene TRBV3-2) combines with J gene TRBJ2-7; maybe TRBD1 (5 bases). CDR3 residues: CASSQDKGWGSYEQYF. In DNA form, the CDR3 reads TGTGCCAGCAGCCAAGATAAGGGGTGGGGCTCCTACGAGCAGTACTTC.